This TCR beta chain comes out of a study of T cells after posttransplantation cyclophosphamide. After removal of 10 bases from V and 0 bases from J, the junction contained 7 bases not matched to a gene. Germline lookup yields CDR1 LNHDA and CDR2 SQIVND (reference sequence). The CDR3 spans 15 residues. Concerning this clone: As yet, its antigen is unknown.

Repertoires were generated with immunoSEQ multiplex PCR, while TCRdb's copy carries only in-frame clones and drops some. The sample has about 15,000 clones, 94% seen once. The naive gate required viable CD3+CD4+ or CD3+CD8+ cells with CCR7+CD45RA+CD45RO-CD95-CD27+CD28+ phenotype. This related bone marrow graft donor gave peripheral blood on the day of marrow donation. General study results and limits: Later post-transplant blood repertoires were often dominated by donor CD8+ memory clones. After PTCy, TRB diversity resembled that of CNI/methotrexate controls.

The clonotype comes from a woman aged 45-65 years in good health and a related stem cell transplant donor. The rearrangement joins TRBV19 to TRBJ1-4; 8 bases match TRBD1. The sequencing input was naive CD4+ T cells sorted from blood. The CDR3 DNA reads TGTGCCACAAACAGGGGGACCGCAACTAATGAAAAACTGTTTTTT. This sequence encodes CATNRGTATNEKLFF.